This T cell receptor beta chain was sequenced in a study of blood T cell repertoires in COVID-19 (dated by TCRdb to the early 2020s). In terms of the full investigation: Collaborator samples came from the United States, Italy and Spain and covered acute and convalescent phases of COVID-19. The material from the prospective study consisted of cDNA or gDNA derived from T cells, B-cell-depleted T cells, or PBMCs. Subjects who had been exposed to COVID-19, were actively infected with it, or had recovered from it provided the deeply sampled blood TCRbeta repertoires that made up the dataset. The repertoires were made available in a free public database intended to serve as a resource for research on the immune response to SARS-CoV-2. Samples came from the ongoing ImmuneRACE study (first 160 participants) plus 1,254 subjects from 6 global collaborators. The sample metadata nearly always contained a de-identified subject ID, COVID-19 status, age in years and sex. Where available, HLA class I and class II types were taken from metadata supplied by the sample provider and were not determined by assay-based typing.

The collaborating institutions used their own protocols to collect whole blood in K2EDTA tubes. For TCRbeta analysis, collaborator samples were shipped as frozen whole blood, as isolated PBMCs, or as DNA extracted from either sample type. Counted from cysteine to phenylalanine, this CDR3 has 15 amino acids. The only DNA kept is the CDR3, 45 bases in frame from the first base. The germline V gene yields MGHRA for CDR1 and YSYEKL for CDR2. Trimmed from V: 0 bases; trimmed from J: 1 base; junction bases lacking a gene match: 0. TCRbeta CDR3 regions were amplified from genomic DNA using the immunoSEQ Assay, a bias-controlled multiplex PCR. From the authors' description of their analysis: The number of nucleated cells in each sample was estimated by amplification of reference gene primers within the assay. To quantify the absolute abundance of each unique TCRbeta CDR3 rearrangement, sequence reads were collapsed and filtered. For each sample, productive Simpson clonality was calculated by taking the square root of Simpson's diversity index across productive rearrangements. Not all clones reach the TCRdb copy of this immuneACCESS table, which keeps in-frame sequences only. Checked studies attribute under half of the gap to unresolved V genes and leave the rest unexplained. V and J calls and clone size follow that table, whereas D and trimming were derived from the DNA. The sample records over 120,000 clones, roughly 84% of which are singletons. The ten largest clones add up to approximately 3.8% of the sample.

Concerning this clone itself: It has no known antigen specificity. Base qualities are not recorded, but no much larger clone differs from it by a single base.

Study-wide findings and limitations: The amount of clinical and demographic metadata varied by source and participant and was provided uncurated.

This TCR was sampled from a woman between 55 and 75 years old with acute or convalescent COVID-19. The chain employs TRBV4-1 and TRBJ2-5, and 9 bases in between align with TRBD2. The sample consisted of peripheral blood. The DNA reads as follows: TGCGCCAGCAGCCAAGAGACTAGCGGCCAAGAGACCCAGTACTTC. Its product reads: CASSQETSGQETQYF.